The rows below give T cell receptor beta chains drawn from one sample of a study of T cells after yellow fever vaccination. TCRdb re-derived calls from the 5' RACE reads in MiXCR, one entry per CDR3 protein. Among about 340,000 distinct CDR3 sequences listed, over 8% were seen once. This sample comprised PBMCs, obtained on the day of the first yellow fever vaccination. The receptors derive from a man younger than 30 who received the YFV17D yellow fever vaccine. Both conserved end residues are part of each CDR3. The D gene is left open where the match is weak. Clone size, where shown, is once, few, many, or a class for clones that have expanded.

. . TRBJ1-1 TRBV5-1 CASHDISVAGAFF TGCGCCAGCCACGATATTTCGGTCGCGGGAGCTTTCTTT
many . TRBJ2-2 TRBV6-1 CASTKGFPYAGELFF TGTGCCAGCACCAAGGGCTTTCCCTACGCCGGGGAGCTGTTTTTT
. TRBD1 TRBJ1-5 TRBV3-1 CASSQGRGPSTQPQHF TGTGCCAGCAGCCAAGGCAGGGGGCCCTCAACTCAGCCCCAGCATTTT
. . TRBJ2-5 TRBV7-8 CASSLVGDGELTQYF TGTGCCAGCAGCTTAGTCGGGGACGGAGAACTGACCCAGTACTTC
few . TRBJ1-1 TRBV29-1 CSVGDGEAFF TGCAGCGTTGGGGACGGCGAAGCTTTCTTT
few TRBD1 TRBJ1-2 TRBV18 CASSPPRDRATGYTF TGTGCCAGCTCACCACCGCGGGACAGGGCAACTGGCTACACCTTC
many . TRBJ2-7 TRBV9 CASSVDAGSYEQYF TGTGCCAGCAGCGTAGACGCCGGATCCTACGAGCAGTACTTC
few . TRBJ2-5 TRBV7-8 CASNSRGGAWKTQYF TGTGCCAGCAACAGCAGGGGGGGTGCATGGAAGACCCAGTACTTC
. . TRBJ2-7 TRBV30 CAWSGVYEQYF TGTGCCTGGAGCGGGGTCTACGAGCAGTACTTC
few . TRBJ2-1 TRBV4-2 CASSQDIGVYNEQFF TGTGCCAGCAGCCAAGATATCGGGGTATACAATGAGCAGTTCTTC
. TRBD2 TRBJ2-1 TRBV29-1 CSEAGGPRNEQFF TGCAGCGAGGCGGGGGGGCCTAGGAATGAGCAGTTCTTC